The text below deals with one T cell receptor beta chain. A junction end diverges from the germline sequence, so it may reflect a read error. The V gene's germline CDR1 is SEHNR and CDR2 FQNEAQ (reference sequence). The CDR3 spans 14 residues. The sample belongs to a study of cytomegalovirus exposure and HLA in healthy donors. The primer mix had 60 Vbeta and 13 Jbeta primers. The method was immunoSEQ multiplex PCR; TCRdb's version includes in-frame clones alone and lacks a portion of them. The sample carries 150,000 to 200,000 clones, over 75% recorded once. Specimen: PBMCs. The sequence came from a male donor in good health and CMV-seronegative. This chain joins TRBV7-9 and TRBJ2-5; TRBD1 matches at 7 bases. The CDR3 region is CASRTDRDQETQYF. CDR3 nucleotide sequence: TGTGCCAGCAGAACAGACAGGGACCAGGAGACCCAGTACTTC.